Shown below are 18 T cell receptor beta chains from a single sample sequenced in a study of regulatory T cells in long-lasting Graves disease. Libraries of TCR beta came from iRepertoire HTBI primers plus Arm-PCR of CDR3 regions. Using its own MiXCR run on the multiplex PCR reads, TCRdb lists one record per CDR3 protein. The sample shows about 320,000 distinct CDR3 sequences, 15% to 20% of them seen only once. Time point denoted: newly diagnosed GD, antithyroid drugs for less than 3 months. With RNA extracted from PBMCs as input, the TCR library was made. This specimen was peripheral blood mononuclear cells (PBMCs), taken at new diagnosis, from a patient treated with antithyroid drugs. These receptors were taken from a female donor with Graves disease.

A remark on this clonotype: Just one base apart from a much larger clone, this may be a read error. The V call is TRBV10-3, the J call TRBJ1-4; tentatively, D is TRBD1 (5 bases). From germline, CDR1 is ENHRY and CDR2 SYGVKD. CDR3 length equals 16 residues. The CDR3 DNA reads TGTGCCAGCAGTTTGGCCGTGGGGCAGGGTAGAGAAAAACTGTTTTTT. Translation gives CASSLAVGQGREKLFF.

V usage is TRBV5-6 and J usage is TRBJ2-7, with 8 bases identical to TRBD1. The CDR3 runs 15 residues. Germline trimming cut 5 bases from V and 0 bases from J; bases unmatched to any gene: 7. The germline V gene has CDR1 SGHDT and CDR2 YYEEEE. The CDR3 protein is CASRLETGDSYEQYF. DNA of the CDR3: TGTGCCAGCAGGCTTGAGACAGGGGACTCCTACGAGCAGTACTTC. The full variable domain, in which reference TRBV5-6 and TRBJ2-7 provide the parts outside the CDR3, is DAGVTQSPTHLIKTRGQQVTLRCSPKSGHDTVSWYQQALGQGPQFIFQYYEEEERQRGNFPDRFSGHQFPNYSSELNVNALLLGDSALYLCASRLETGDSYEQYFGPGTRLTVT.

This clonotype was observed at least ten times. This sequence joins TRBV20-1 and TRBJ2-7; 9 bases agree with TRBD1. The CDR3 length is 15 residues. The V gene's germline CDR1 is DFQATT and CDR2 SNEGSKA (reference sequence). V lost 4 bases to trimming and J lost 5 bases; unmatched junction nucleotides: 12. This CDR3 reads CSAMKAGTGRHEQYF. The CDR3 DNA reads TGCAGTGCTATGAAAGCGGGGACAGGGAGACACGAGCAGTACTTC.

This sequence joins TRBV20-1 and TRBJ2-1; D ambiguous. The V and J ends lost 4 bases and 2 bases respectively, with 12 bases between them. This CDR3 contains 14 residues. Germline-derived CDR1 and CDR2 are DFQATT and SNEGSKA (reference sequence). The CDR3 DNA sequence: TGCAGTGCTATTTTGGGGTCTCCCTACAATGAGCAGTTCTTC. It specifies CSAILGSPYNEQFF.

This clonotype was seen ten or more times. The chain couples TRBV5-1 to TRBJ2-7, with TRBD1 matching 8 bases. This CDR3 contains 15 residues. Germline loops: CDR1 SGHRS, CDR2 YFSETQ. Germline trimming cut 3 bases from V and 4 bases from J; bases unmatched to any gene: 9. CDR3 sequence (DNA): TGCGCCAGCAGCTCCACCGGGACAGGTCTTTACGAGCAGTACTTC. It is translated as CASSSTGTGLYEQYF.

In DNA, the CDR3 is TGTGCCAGCAGTCCGGGACTCCCTTACTCCGGGGAGCTGTTTTTT. It translates to CASSPGLPYSGELFF. This chain uses TRBV6-1 with TRBJ2-2; the D gene is possibly TRBD2 (6 bases). In germline, CDR1 is MNHNS, CDR2 SASEGT. The CDR3 is 15 residues long. V was shortened by 5 bases and J by 6 bases, with 16 bases between the two germline ends.

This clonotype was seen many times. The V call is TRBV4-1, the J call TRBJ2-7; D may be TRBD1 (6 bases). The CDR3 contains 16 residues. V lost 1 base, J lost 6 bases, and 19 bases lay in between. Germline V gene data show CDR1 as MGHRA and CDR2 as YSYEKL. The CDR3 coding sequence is TGCGCCAGCAGCCAAGGAGGGGGAATCCTTCTATCCGAGCAGTACTTC. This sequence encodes CASSQGGGILLSEQYF.

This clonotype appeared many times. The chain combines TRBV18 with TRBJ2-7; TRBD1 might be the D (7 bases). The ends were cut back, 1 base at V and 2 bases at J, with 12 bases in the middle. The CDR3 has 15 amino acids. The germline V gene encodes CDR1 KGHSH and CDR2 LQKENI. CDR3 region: CASSPRGDRTYEQYF. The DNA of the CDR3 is TGTGCCAGCTCACCACGGGGGGACAGAACCTACGAGCAGTACTTC.

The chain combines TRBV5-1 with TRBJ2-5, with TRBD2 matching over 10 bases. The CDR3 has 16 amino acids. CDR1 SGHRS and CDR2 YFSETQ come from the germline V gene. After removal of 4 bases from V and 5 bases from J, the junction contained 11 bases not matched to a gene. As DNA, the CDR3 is TGCGCCAGCAGCCTTTCTAGCGGGAGTCGGCTGGAGACCCAGTACTTC. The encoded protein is CASSLSSGSRLETQYF.

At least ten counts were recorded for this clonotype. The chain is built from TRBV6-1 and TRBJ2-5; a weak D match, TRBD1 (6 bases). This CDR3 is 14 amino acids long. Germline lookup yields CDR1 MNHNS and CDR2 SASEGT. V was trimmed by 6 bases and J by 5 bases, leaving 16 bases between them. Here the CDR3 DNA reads TGTGCCAGCAGCGCCTATACAGGGCGGGAGACCCAGTACTTC. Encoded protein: CASSAYTGRETQYF.

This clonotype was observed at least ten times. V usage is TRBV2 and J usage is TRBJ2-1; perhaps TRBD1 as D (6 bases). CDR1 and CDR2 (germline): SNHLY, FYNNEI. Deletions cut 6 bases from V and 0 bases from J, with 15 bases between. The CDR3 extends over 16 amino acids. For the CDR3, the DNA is TGTGCCAGCAGGCCGGTGGAGACAGGCTCCTACAATGAGCAGTTCTTC. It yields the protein CASRPVETGSYNEQFF.

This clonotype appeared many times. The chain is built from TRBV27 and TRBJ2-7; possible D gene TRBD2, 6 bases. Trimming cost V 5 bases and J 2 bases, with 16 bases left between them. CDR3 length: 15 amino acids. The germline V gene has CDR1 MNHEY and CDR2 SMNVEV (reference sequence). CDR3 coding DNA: TGTGCCAGCAGTCTCGGAGGGGACGGTACCTACGAGCAGTACTTC. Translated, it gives CASSLGGDGTYEQYF.

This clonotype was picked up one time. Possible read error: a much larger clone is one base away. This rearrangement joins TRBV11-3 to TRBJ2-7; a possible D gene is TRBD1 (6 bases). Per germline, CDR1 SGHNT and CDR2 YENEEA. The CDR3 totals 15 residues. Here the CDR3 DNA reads TGTGTCAGCAGCTCCTGGACAGCACCAGAATACGAGCAGTACTTC. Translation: CVSSSWTAPEYEQYF.

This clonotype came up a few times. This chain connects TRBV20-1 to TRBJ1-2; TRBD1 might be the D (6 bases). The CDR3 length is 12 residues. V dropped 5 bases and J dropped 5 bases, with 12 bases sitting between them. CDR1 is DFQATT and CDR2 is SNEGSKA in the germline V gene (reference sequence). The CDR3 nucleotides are TGCAGTGCTGTCAACAGGGTATATGGCTACACCTTC. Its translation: CSAVNRVYGYTF.

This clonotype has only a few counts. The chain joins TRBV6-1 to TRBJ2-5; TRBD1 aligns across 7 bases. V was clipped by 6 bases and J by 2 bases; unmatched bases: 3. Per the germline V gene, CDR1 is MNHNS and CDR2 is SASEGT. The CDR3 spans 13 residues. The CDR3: CASRVQGQETQYF. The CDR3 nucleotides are TGTGCCAGCAGAGTACAGGGGCAAGAGACCCAGTACTTC.

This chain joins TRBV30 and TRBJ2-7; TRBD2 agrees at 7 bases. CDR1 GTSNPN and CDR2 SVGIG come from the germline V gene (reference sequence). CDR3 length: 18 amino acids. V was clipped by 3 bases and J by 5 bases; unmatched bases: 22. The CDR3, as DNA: TGTGCCTGGAGGGGACGCTCGACTAGCAAGTTTATGTTCGACGAGCAGTACTTC. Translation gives CAWRGRSTSKFMFDEQYF. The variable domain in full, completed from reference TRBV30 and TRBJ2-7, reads SQTIHQWPATLVQPVGSPLSLECTVEGTSNPNLYWYRQAAGRGLQLLFYSVGIGQISSEVPQNLSASRPQDRQFILSSKKLLLSDSGFYLCAWRGRSTSKFMFDEQYFGPGTRLTVT.

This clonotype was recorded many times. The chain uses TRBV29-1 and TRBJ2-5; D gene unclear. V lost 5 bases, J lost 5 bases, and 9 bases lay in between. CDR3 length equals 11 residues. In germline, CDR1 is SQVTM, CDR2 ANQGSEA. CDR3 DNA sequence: TGCAGCGTTCGCGTTCAGGAGACCCAGTACTTC. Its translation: CSVRVQETQYF.

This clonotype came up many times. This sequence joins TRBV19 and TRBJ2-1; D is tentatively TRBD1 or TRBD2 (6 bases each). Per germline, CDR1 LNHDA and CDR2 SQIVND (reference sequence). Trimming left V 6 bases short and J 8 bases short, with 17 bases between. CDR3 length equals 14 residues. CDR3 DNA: TGTGCCAGTAGCGTTGATGGGGGGCATCATGAGCAGTTCTTC. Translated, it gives CASSVDGGHHEQFF.